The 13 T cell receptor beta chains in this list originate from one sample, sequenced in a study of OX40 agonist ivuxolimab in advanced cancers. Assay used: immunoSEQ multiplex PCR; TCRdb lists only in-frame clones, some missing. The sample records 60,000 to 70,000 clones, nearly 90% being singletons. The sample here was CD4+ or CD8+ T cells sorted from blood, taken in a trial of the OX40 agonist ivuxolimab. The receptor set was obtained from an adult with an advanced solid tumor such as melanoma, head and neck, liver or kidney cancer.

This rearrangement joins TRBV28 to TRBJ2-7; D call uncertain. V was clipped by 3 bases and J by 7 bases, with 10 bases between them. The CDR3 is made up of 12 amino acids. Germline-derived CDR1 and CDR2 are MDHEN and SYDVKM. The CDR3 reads CASSFSRWEQYF. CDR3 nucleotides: TGTGCCAGCAGTTTCTCCCGGTGGGAGCAGTACTTC. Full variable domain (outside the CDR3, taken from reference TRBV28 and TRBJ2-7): DVKVTQSSRYLVKRTGEKVFLECVQDMDHENMFWYRQDPGLGLRLIYFSYDVKMKEKGDIPEGYSVSREKKERFSLILESASTNQTSMYLCASSFSRWEQYFGPGTRLTVT.

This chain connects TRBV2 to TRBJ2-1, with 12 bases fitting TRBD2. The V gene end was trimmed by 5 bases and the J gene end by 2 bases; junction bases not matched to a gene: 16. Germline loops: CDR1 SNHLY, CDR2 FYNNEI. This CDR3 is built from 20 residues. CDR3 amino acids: CASSLWHAPTSGGAYNEQFF. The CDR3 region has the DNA TGTGCCAGCAGTCTATGGCATGCGCCGACTAGCGGGGGCGCCTACAATGAGCAGTTCTTC.

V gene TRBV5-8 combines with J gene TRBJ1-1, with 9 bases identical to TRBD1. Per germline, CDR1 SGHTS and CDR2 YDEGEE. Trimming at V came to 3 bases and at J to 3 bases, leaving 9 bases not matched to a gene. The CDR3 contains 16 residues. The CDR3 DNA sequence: TGTGCCAGCAGCTCGTATCTGGGACAGGGTCACACTGAAGCTTTCTTT. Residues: CASSSYLGQGHTEAFF.

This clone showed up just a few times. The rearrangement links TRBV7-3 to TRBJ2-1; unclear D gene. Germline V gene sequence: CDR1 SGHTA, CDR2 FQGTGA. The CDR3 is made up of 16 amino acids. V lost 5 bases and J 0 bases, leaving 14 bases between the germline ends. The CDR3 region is CASSLASGTSYNEQFF. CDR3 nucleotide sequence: TGTGCCAGCAGCCTCGCATCCGGTACCTCCTACAATGAGCAGTTCTTC.

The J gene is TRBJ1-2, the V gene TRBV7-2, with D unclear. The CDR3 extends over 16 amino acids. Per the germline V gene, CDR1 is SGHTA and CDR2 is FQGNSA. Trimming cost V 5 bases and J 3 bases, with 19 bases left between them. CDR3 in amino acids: CASSVGGSFLHYGYTF. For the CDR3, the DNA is TGTGCCAGCAGCGTAGGCGGGTCTTTCTTGCACTATGGCTACACCTTC.

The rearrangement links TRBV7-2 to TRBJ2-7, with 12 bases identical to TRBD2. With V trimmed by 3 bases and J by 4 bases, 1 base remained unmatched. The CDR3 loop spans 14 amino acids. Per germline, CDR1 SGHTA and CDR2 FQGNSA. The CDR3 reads CASSFTSGGYEQYF. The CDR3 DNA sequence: TGTGCCAGCAGCTTTACTAGCGGGGGGTACGAGCAGTACTTC.

The DNA for the CDR3 is TGTGCCAGCTCACCACCGGCAGGAACTAATGAAAAACTGTTTTTT. It translates to CASSPPAGTNEKLFF. This chain joins TRBV18 and TRBJ1-4; no firm D call. This CDR3 is built from 15 residues. CDR1 KGHSH and CDR2 LQKENI come from the germline V gene. The V end lost 0 bases, the J end lost 1 base, and 6 bases lay between the germline ends.

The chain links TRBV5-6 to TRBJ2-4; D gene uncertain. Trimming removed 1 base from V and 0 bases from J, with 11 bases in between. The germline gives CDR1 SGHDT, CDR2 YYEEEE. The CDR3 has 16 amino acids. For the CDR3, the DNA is TGTGCCAGCAGCTTGCGTAGCATACTAGCCAAAAACATTCAGTACTTC. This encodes CASSLRSILAKNIQYF.

CDR3 in amino acids: CASSERGPETEAFF. In nucleotides, the CDR3 is TGTGCCAGCAGTGAAAGGGGCCCCGAGACTGAAGCTTTCTTT. The chain recombines TRBV6-1 with TRBJ1-1, with D perhaps TRBD1 (5 bases). V was clipped by 2 bases and J by 5 bases, with 12 bases between them. Germline V lookup: CDR1 MNHNS, CDR2 SASEGT. This CDR3 spans 14 amino acids.

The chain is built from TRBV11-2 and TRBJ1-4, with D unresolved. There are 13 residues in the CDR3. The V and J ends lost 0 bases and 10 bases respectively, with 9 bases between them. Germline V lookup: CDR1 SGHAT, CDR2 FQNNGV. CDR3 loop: CASSLEGGGKLFF. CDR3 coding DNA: TGTGCCAGCAGCTTAGAAGGCGGCGGAAAACTGTTTTTT.

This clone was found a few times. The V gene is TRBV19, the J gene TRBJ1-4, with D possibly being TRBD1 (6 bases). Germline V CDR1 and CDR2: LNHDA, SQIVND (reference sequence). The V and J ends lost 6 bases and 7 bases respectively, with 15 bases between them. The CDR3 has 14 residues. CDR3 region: CASRETGGGEKLFF. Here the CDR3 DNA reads TGTGCCAGTAGGGAGACAGGAGGGGGTGAAAAACTGTTTTTT.

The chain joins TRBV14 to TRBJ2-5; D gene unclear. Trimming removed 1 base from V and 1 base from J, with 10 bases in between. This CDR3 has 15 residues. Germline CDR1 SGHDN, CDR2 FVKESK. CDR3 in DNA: TGTGCCAGCAGCCAAGTTACATGGGCCCAAGAGACCCAGTACTTC. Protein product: CASSQVTWAQETQYF.

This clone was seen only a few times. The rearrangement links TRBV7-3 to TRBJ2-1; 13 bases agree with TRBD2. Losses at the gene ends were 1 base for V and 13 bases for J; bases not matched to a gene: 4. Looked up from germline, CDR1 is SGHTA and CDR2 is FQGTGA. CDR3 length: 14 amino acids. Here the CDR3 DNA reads TGTGCCAGCAGCTTAAGAACTAGCGGGGGGGCCCAGTTCTTC. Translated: CASSLRTSGGAQFF.